This T cell receptor beta chain was recovered during a study of T cells in Graves' hyperthyroidism and ophthalmopathy. The CDR3 loop spans 15 amino acids. Germline values: CDR1 MDHEN, CDR2 SYDVKM. Of note for this clonotype: The antigen is not known. Germline and junction disagree at one end, which may indicate a read error.

The study excluded patients with uncontrolled infection, other autoimmune disease, pregnancy or lactation. Study-level points and caveats: Stable hyperthyroidism was told apart from ophthalmopathy by a model built on 13 V-J features. The model foresaw ophthalmopathy a median around 6.8 months prior to onset.

There were TCR beta CDR3 regions amplified from RNA transcripts. HTBI primers were used for first-round RT-PCR of the TCR CDR3. TCRdb fed the multiplex PCR reads into MiXCR, producing one record per CDR3 protein. The table records about 640,000 distinct CDR3 sequences, about 14% of them present only once. The TCR was taken from a woman between 50 and 59 years old with Graves' ophthalmopathy. The chain employs TRBV28 and TRBJ2-7; D gene unclear. The sample consisted of blood. The CDR3 region is CASSQVFPRSYEQYF. CDR3 DNA sequence: TGCGCCAGCAGCCAAGTTTTCCCGAGGTCCTACGAGCAGTACTTC.